This T cell receptor beta chain comes out of a study of blood T cell repertoires in COVID-19. Sequenced by immunoSEQ multiplex PCR; TCRdb stores in-frame clones only, minus some. The repertoire holds about 64,000 clones, with around 73% as singletons. V was clipped by 5 bases and J by 6 bases; unmatched bases: 7. The germline V gene encodes CDR1 GTSNPN and CDR2 SVGIG (reference sequence). This CDR3 region has 13 residues. The specimen sequenced was peripheral blood. This receptor was taken from an elderly man with acute or convalescent COVID-19. The chain employs TRBV30 and TRBJ1-2, with 9 bases fitting TRBD1. CDR3 sequence: CAWAGTGHDGYTF. DNA of the CDR3: TGTGCCTGGGCGGGGACAGGGCATGATGGCTACACCTTC.